Presented here are 12 T cell receptor beta chains from one specimen sequenced in a study of blood T cell repertoires in COVID-19. Here immunoSEQ multiplex PCR was the method, and the copy in TCRdb shows in-frame clones only, minus some. The sample contains 190,000 or so clones, approximately 90% of which appear only once. Sequencing was done on a sample of peripheral blood. The origin of the receptors is a woman aged 25-40 years with active or convalescent COVID-19.

The chain is built from TRBV30 and TRBJ1-2; tentative D call: TRBD1 (5 bases). This CDR3 is 16 amino acids long. In germline, CDR1 is GTSNPN, CDR2 SVGIG (reference sequence). Trimming cost V 1 base and J 5 bases, with 20 bases left between them. Written as DNA, the CDR3 is TGTGCCTGGAGTGGGGTTCAGACAGAGGGACTATATGGCTACACCTTC. Protein product: CAWSGVQTEGLYGYTF.

V gene TRBV3-1 (or the pseudogene TRBV3-2) combines with J gene TRBJ1-6; D not resolved. Germline loops: CDR1 LGHDT, CDR2 YNNKEL (reference sequence). The V gene lost 1 base and the J gene lost 4 bases, with 11 bases spanning the gap. The CDR3 loop spans 16 amino acids. The CDR3 loop reads CASSQGIRGYNSPLHF. CDR3 coding DNA: TGTGCCAGCAGCCAAGGGATCAGAGGGTATAATTCACCCCTCCACTTT.

The chain joins TRBV9 to TRBJ1-5; no firm D call. The CDR3 totals 14 residues. CDR1 is SGDLS, CDR2 YYNGEE, per germline. The germline V and J ends were trimmed by 4 bases and 6 bases, with 14 bases remaining between them. CDR3 amino acids: CASSLSGSVQPQHF. In DNA, the CDR3 is TGTGCCAGCAGCCTCAGCGGGAGTGTTCAGCCCCAGCATTTT.

The rearrangement joins TRBV5-1 to TRBJ1-1; D is unresolved. The V and J ends lost 4 bases and 8 bases respectively, with 18 bases between them. CDR3 length equals 14 residues. CDR1 is SGHRS, CDR2 YFSETQ, per germline. This chain's CDR3 is CASSVTTQLSEAFF. The CDR3 DNA reads TGCGCCAGCAGCGTCACGACACAGCTTTCGGAAGCTTTCTTT.

The gene calls are TRBV28 and TRBJ1-2, with 9 bases matching TRBD1. Germline CDR1 and CDR2: MDHEN and SYDVKM. V shed 6 bases, J shed 4 bases, and the junction held 0 bases outside the gene matches. The CDR3 length is 12 residues. The CDR3 nucleotides read TGTGCCAGCAGGACAGGGGGCTATGGCTACACCTTC. Protein sequence: CASRTGGYGYTF.

CDR3 residues: CAISESSGRSYEQYF. DNA for the CDR3: TGTGCCATCAGTGAGTCTAGCGGGCGCTCCTACGAGCAGTACTTC. The chain employs TRBV10-3 and TRBJ2-7, with 7 bases matching TRBD2. The CDR3 is 15 residues long. Germline loops: CDR1 ENHRY, CDR2 SYGVKD. Trimming removed 0 bases from V and 0 bases from J; junction bases left unmatched: 2.

This clone was detected a few times. The J gene is TRBJ1-2, the V gene TRBV6-4; no reliable D call. The ends were cut back, 6 bases at V and 4 bases at J, with 21 bases in the middle. Germline CDR1 MRHNA, CDR2 SNTAGT. The CDR3 runs 16 residues. This chain's CDR3 is CASSQTLSTDPYGYTF. CDR3 sequence (DNA): TGTGCCAGCAGCCAAACCCTCTCCACAGACCCCTATGGCTACACCTTC.

The chain couples TRBV15 to TRBJ2-4; D is possibly TRBD2 (7 bases). The CDR3 runs to 13 residues. CDR1 is LNHNV and CDR2 is YYDKDF in the germline V gene (reference sequence). V gave up 5 bases and J gave up 9 bases, with 14 bases separating them. The CDR3 coding sequence is TGTGCCACCAGCCCGGGGGGCTTTGGCATTCAGTACTTC. Its translation is CATSPGGFGIQYF.

This rearrangement joins TRBV9 to TRBJ1-2; 10 bases line up with TRBD1. The V and J ends lost 0 bases and 3 bases, in that order; junction bases with no gene match: 2. This CDR3 contains 15 residues. CDR1 SGDLS and CDR2 YYNGEE come from the germline V gene. This CDR3 is CASSVGTGGDYGYTF. For the CDR3, the DNA is TGTGCCAGCAGCGTAGGGACAGGGGGGGACTATGGCTACACCTTC.

The chain uses TRBV28 and TRBJ2-2; D possibly corresponds to TRBD1 (6 bases). Germline V CDR1 and CDR2: MDHEN, SYDVKM. The CDR3 consists of 13 residues. The ends were cut back, 6 bases at V and 5 bases at J, with 10 bases in the middle. The CDR3 loop reads CASRVQGTGELFF. Written as DNA, the CDR3 is TGTGCCAGCAGGGTACAGGGAACCGGGGAGCTGTTTTTT.

This clone was picked up a small number of times. V usage is TRBV7-6 and J usage is TRBJ2-1; TRBD1 agrees at 7 bases. CDR3 length equals 15 residues. Germline values: CDR1 SGHVS, CDR2 FNYEAQ. Trimming cost V 2 bases and J 4 bases; bases outside gene matches: 5. This chain's CDR3 is CASSLMGQKYNEQFF. The DNA for the CDR3 is TGTGCCAGCAGCTTAATGGGACAGAAATACAATGAGCAGTTCTTC.

The chain is built from TRBV7-8 and TRBJ2-1; D may be TRBD1 (6 bases). CDR1 is SGHVS, CDR2 FQNEAQ, per germline. With 1 base removed from V and 4 bases from J, the gap between germline ends came to 14 bases. This CDR3 is 16 amino acids long. CDR3 nucleotides: TGTGCCAGCAGCTTAGAGGTGTGGACAGTATACAATGAGCAGTTCTTC. Protein product: CASSLEVWTVYNEQFF.